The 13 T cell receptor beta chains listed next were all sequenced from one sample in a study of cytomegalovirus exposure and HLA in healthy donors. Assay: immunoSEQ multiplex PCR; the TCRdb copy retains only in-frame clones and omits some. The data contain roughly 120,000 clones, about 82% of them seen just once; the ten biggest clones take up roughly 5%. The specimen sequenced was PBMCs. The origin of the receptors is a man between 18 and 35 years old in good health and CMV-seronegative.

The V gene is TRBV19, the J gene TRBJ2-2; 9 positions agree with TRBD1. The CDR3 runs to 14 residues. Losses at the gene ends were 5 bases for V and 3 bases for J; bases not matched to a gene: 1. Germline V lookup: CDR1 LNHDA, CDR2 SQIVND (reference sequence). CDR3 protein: CASSGDRDTGELFF. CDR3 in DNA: TGTGCCAGTAGTGGGGACAGGGACACCGGGGAGCTGTTTTTT.

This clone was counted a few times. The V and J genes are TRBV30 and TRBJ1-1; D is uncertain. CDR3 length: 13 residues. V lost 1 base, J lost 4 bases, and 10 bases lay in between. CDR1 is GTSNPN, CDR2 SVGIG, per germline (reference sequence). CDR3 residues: CAWSDFLGTEAFF. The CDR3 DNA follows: TGTGCCTGGAGTGATTTCCTCGGCACTGAAGCTTTCTTT.

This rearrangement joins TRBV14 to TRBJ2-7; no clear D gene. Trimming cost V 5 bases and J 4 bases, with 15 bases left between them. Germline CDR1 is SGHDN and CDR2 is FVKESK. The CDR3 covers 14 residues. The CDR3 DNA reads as TGTGCCAGCAGCACGCGCACGGGTGATTACGAGCAGTACTTC. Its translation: CASSTRTGDYEQYF.

CDR3 nucleotide sequence: TGTGCCAGCTCTCGGGGGCGACAGGGTATTAATGAAAAACTGTTTTTT. It specifies CASSRGRQGINEKLFF. The genes are TRBV11-2 and TRBJ1-4; 7 bases match TRBD1. With 8 bases clipped from V and 4 bases from J, the junction kept 13 bases outside the gene matches. The CDR3 spans 16 residues. Germline V gene data show CDR1 as SGHAT and CDR2 as FQNNGV.

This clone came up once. CDR3 sequence (DNA): TGCGCCAGCAGCACGGGGGAGGGCTACAATGAGCAGTTCTTC. This gives the protein CASSTGEGYNEQFF. The chain is built from TRBV5-1 and TRBJ2-1; 7 positions match TRBD2. Germline CDR1 is SGHRS and CDR2 is YFSETQ. This CDR3 is built from 14 residues. V trimming: 4 bases; J trimming: 3 bases; junction bases outside the gene matches: 4.

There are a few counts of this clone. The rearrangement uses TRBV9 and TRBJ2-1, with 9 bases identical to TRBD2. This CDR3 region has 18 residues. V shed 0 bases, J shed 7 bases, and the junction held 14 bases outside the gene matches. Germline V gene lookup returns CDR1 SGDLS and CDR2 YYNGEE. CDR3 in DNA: TGTGCCAGCAGCGTAGATCTTAGCGGGAGCGTGGTTGGTAATGAGCAGTTCTTC. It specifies CASSVDLSGSVVGNEQFF.

For the CDR3, the DNA is TGTGCCAGCAGCCCGTACGACAGGGTAAAAAACATTCAGTACTTC. Translation: CASSPYDRVKNIQYF. The V call is TRBV7-9, the J call TRBJ2-4; 7 bases agree with TRBD1. The J segment lost 4 bases and the V segment lost 5 bases, leaving 8 bases of the junction unmatched. The CDR3 runs to 15 residues. CDR1 and CDR2 from the germline V gene are SEHNR and FQNEAQ (reference sequence).

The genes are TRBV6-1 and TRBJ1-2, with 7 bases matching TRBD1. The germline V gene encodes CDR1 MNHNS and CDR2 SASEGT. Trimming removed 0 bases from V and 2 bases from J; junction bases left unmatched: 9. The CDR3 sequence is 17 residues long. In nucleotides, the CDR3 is TGTGCCAGCAGTGAAGCGCCGGCAGGGGGAAGAAACTATGGCTACACCTTC. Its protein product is CASSEAPAGGRNYGYTF.

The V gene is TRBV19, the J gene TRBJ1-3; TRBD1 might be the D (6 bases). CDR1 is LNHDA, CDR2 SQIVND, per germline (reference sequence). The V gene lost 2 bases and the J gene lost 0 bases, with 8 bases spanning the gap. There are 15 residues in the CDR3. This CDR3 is CASSIRGTSGNTIYF. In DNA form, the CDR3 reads TGTGCCAGTAGTATAAGGGGGACCTCTGGAAACACCATATATTTT.

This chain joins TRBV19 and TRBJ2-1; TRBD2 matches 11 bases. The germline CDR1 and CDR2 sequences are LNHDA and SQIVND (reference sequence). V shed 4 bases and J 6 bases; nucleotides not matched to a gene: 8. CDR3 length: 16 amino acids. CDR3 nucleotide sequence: TGTGCCAGTAGTAGTACTAGCGGGAGAAGGGTCAATGAGCAGTTCTTC. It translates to CASSSTSGRRVNEQFF.

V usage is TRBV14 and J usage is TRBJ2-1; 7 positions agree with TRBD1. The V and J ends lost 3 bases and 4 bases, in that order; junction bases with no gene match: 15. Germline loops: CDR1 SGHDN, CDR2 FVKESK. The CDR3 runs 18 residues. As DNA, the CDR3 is TGTGCCAGCAGCCAGCTCCGGGACAGATCTAGGGTATACAATGAGCAGTTCTTC. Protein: CASSQLRDRSRVYNEQFF. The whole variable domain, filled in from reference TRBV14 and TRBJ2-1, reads EAGVTQFPSHSVIEKGQTVTLRCDPISGHDNLYWYRRVMGKEIKFLLHFVKESKQDESGMPNNRFLAERTGGTYSTLKVQPAELEDSGVYFCASSQLRDRSRVYNEQFFGPGTRLTVL.

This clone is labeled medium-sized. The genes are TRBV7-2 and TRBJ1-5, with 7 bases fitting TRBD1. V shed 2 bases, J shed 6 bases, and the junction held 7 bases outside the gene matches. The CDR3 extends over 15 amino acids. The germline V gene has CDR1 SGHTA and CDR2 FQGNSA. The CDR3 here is CASSLQSGQSQPQHF. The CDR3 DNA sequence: TGTGCCAGCAGCTTACAATCGGGACAGAGTCAGCCCCAGCATTTT.

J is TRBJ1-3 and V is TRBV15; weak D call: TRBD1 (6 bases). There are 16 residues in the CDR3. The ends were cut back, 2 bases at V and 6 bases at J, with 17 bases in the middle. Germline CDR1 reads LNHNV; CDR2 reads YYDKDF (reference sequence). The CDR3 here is CATSRTQTGYENTIYF. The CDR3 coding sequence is TGTGCCACCAGCAGAACCCAAACAGGGTACGAAAACACCATATATTTT.